The T cell receptor (beta chain) described here comes from a study of cytomegalovirus exposure and HLA in healthy donors. Whole-study context: The Caucasian-associated ancestry cluster contained about four fifths of the 300 to 400 genotyped donors.

The CDR3 runs 16 residues. Per the germline V gene, CDR1 is SGHVS and CDR2 is FQNEAQ. The PCR used 60 Vbeta and 13 Jbeta primers. TCRdb's table, derived via immunoSEQ multiplex PCR, lists solely in-frame clones and lacks some. The sample yields more than 150,000 clones, 76% seen once. About this clone itself: Germline and junction disagree at one end, which may indicate a read error.

Everyone who donated was a healthy bone marrow donor. Sampled while nominally healthy, donors likely had unrecorded immune exposures. The sequence was collected from a young man in good health and CMV-seronegative. The chain has TRBV7-8 and TRBJ2-7, with 13 bases fitting TRBD2. Sequencing input: PBMCs. Here the CDR3 reads CTSSLTRLAGGYEQYF. The CDR3 coding sequence is TGTACCAGCAGCTTGACCAGACTAGCGGGGGGCTACGAGCAGTACTTC.